This is a list of T cell receptor beta chains from one sample in a study of T cell responses to AZD1222 COVID-19 vaccine. Method: immunoSEQ multiplex PCR; TCRdb's copy keeps in-frame clones and lacks some. The sample records hundreds of thousands of clones, approximately 94% being singletons. Sequencing used peripheral blood, obtained on day 0 of MenACWY control vaccination. The origin of the receptors is an adult in good health. CDR3s include the opening cysteine and the closing phenylalanine or tryptophan. A D gene is named only where the DNA matches it firmly. Some rows mark clone size as missing; the rest say once, few, many or name a class of expanded clone.

CDR3nt: TGTGCCAGCAGCCAAGTAAGAGGTCTGGAGGGCTACACCTTC; CDR3aa: CASSQVRGLEGYTF; j_gene: TRBJ1-2; abundance: .; d_gene: .; v_gene: TRBV14
CDR3nt: TGTGCCAGCAGCCAGTGGGGCGTTGGGGCCAACGTCCTGACTTTC; CDR3aa: CASSQWGVGANVLTF; j_gene: TRBJ2-6; abundance: .; d_gene: .; v_gene: TRBV6-4
CDR3nt: TGTGCCAGCTCAGACAGGTCGACCGCCGAGCAGTACTTC; CDR3aa: CASSDRSTAEQYF; j_gene: TRBJ2-7; abundance: .; d_gene: .; v_gene: TRBV18
CDR3nt: TGTGCCAGCAGCCTCGGGGAGGGGCCTCGGGAGACCCAGTACTTC; CDR3aa: CASSLGEGPRETQYF; j_gene: TRBJ2-5; abundance: .; d_gene: TRBD2; v_gene: TRBV5-4
CDR3nt: TGTGCCAGTTTTGCGGGGGGGTCACGTACCAATGAGCAGTTCTTC; CDR3aa: CASFAGGSRTNEQFF; j_gene: TRBJ2-1; abundance: .; d_gene: TRBD2; v_gene: TRBV27
CDR3nt: TGTGCCACCAGATATCGGGACACAACCTCCTCCGAGCAGTACTTC; CDR3aa: CATRYRDTTSSEQYF; j_gene: TRBJ2-7; abundance: .; d_gene: .; v_gene: TRBV2
CDR3nt: TGTGCCAGTAAGGGGACAGCCAAAAACATTCAGTACTTC; CDR3aa: CASKGTAKNIQYF; j_gene: TRBJ2-4; abundance: .; d_gene: .; v_gene: TRBV19
CDR3nt: TGTGCCTGGAAGATAACGGTGAACACTGAAGCTTTCTTT; CDR3aa: CAWKITVNTEAFF; j_gene: TRBJ1-1; abundance: .; d_gene: .; v_gene: TRBV30
CDR3nt: TGTGCCAGTAGCCATCAAACCGGGACTAGCGAGACCCAGTACTTC; CDR3aa: CASSHQTGTSETQYF; j_gene: TRBJ2-5; abundance: .; d_gene: TRBD2; v_gene: TRBV19
CDR3nt: TGTGCCAGCAGCCAGGGCCGAGGGCAGCCCCAGCATTTT; CDR3aa: CASSQGRGQPQHF; j_gene: TRBJ1-5; abundance: .; d_gene: .; v_gene: TRBV3-1/TRBV3-2
CDR3nt: TGCGCCAGCAGTACCCACAGGGTGCGAGGGGAGACCCAGTACTTC; CDR3aa: CASSTHRVRGETQYF; j_gene: TRBJ2-5; abundance: .; d_gene: .; v_gene: TRBV23-1
CDR3nt: TGTGCCACCATTGCCGGGACAGGGAATGAGCAGTTCTTC; CDR3aa: CATIAGTGNEQFF; j_gene: TRBJ2-1; abundance: .; d_gene: TRBD1; v_gene: TRBV15
CDR3nt: TGTGCCAGCAGCGCGGGGATAAACACTGAAGCTTTCTTT; CDR3aa: CASSAGINTEAFF; j_gene: TRBJ1-1; abundance: .; d_gene: .; v_gene: TRBV7-9
CDR3nt: TGTGCCTGGCAAACTACAGGGGGAAATTCACCCCTCCACTTT; CDR3aa: CAWQTTGGNSPLHF; j_gene: TRBJ1-6; abundance: .; d_gene: TRBD1; v_gene: TRBV30
CDR3nt: TGCGCCAGCAGCTCCGGGGGGGCCCTGAACACTGAAGCTTTCTTT; CDR3aa: CASSSGGALNTEAFF; j_gene: TRBJ1-1; abundance: once; d_gene: .; v_gene: TRBV5-1
CDR3nt: TGTGCCAGCACCCCCCCGGGACATCCCTACGAGCAGTACTTC; CDR3aa: CASTPPGHPYEQYF; j_gene: TRBJ2-7; abundance: .; d_gene: .; v_gene: TRBV27
CDR3nt: TGTGCCAGCAGCTTGAGGGACAGGGGAAGGGTGCAGTACTTC; CDR3aa: CASSLRDRGRVQYF; j_gene: TRBJ2-7; abundance: .; d_gene: TRBD1; v_gene: TRBV5-6
CDR3nt: TGCAGCGTTCCGGGGTCACAATCCGGCTACACCTTC; CDR3aa: CSVPGSQSGYTF; j_gene: TRBJ1-2; abundance: .; d_gene: .; v_gene: TRBV29-1
CDR3nt: TGTGCCAGCAGCCCACCGGACAGGGGTGACTATGGCTACACCTTC; CDR3aa: CASSPPDRGDYGYTF; j_gene: TRBJ1-2; abundance: .; d_gene: TRBD1; v_gene: TRBV14
CDR3nt: TGTGCCAGCTCACCTATCGGACAGCCAGAGGGCTACACCTTC; CDR3aa: CASSPIGQPEGYTF; j_gene: TRBJ1-2; abundance: .; d_gene: .; v_gene: TRBV18
CDR3nt: TGTGCCAGCAGTGAAGCGCGGGGACCCACCTACGAGCAGTACTTC; CDR3aa: CASSEARGPTYEQYF; j_gene: TRBJ2-7; abundance: .; d_gene: .; v_gene: TRBV6-1
CDR3nt: TGTGCCAGCAGCCCTTCCGGGACAGGGGCTGGCGACTATGGCTACACCTTC; CDR3aa: CASSPSGTGAGDYGYTF; j_gene: TRBJ1-2; abundance: .; d_gene: TRBD1; v_gene: TRBV6-2/TRBV6-3
CDR3nt: TGTGCCAGCAGCTTAACCCCGAACACCGGGGAGCTGTTTTTT; CDR3aa: CASSLTPNTGELFF; j_gene: TRBJ2-2; abundance: .; d_gene: .; v_gene: TRBV7-3
CDR3nt: TGTGCCATCAGTCGAGACCCGGGACAGAGCCTCCACTTT; CDR3aa: CAISRDPGQSLHF; j_gene: TRBJ1-6; abundance: .; d_gene: TRBD1; v_gene: TRBV10-3
CDR3nt: TGCGCCAGCAGCCCGGACAGGGGTTATGGCTACACCTTC; CDR3aa: CASSPDRGYGYTF; j_gene: TRBJ1-2; abundance: .; d_gene: TRBD1; v_gene: TRBV5-1
CDR3nt: TGTGCCAGCAGTGAACCCTACCCGACATGGACGAACACTGAAGCTTTCTTT; CDR3aa: CASSEPYPTWTNTEAFF; j_gene: TRBJ1-1; abundance: .; d_gene: .; v_gene: TRBV6-1
CDR3nt: TGCGCCAGCAGCTTGGAACAGGGTCAAAGAGAGCAGTACTTC; CDR3aa: CASSLEQGQREQYF; j_gene: TRBJ2-7; abundance: .; d_gene: .; v_gene: TRBV5-1
CDR3nt: TGCAGTGCTAGACAGTATCCTGAAGCTTTCTTT; CDR3aa: CSARQYPEAFF; j_gene: TRBJ1-1; abundance: .; d_gene: .; v_gene: TRBV20-1
CDR3nt: TGTGCCAGCAGTTTATGGGGCAGCTCCTACGAGCAGTACTTC; CDR3aa: CASSLWGSSYEQYF; j_gene: TRBJ2-7; abundance: once; d_gene: .; v_gene: TRBV27
CDR3nt: TGCAGTGCTAGTGACAGCAATGAGCAGTTCTTC; CDR3aa: CSASDSNEQFF; j_gene: TRBJ2-1; abundance: .; d_gene: .; v_gene: TRBV20-1
CDR3nt: TGTGCCTGGAGTTCCACCAGGACAGAGCGTTCTCCCCTCGAGCAGTACTTC; CDR3aa: CAWSSTRTERSPLEQYF; j_gene: TRBJ2-7; abundance: .; d_gene: .; v_gene: TRBV30
CDR3nt: TGTGCCAGCAGCTTCGATGAAAGGGGTCACGAGCAGTACTTC; CDR3aa: CASSFDERGHEQYF; j_gene: TRBJ2-7; abundance: few; d_gene: .; v_gene: TRBV5-5
CDR3nt: TGTGCCAGCAGACAACAGGTTAAGGCTTTCTTT; CDR3aa: CASRQQVKAFF; j_gene: TRBJ1-1; abundance: .; d_gene: .; v_gene: TRBV28
CDR3nt: TGTGCCAGCAGCCACCCTCCGAGGGCGGGGATCGAGCAGTACTTC; CDR3aa: CASSHPPRAGIEQYF; j_gene: TRBJ2-7; abundance: once; d_gene: .; v_gene: TRBV3-1/TRBV3-2
CDR3nt: TGTGCCAGCAGTTACAAGGGTCGAAACACTGAAGCTTTCTTT; CDR3aa: CASSYKGRNTEAFF; j_gene: TRBJ1-1; abundance: .; d_gene: .; v_gene: TRBV6-6
CDR3nt: TGTGCCAGCAGTCTTGTCTACGAGCAGTACTTC; CDR3aa: CASSLVYEQYF; j_gene: TRBJ2-7; abundance: once; d_gene: .; v_gene: TRBV3-1/TRBV3-2
CDR3nt: TGTGCCAGCAACGGACTAGCGGGAGAGACCCAGTACTTC; CDR3aa: CASNGLAGETQYF; j_gene: TRBJ2-5; abundance: .; d_gene: TRBD2; v_gene: TRBV7-9
CDR3nt: TGTGCCAGTAGTAGCCGGGGACAGCTAGCCAAAAACATTCAGTACTTC; CDR3aa: CASSSRGQLAKNIQYF; j_gene: TRBJ2-4; abundance: .; d_gene: TRBD1; v_gene: TRBV19
CDR3nt: TGTGCCAGTAGTGTCACAGGGCACGGGATGACTAGCAATCAGCCCCAGCATTTT; CDR3aa: CASSVTGHGMTSNQPQHF; j_gene: TRBJ1-5; abundance: .; d_gene: .; v_gene: TRBV19
CDR3nt: TGTGCCAGCACCCTCGGCGGGAAAGAGACCCAGTACTTC; CDR3aa: CASTLGGKETQYF; j_gene: TRBJ2-5; abundance: .; d_gene: .; v_gene: TRBV7-9
CDR3nt: TGTGCCAGCTCACCAGGGACAGGGGGCGGTCAAACGCAGTATTTT; CDR3aa: CASSPGTGGGQTQYF; j_gene: TRBJ2-3; abundance: .; d_gene: TRBD1; v_gene: TRBV18
CDR3nt: TGCAGTGCTAGTAGCGGTCGGGCTCAGCCCCAGCATTTT; CDR3aa: CSASSGRAQPQHF; j_gene: TRBJ1-5; abundance: .; d_gene: .; v_gene: TRBV20-1
CDR3nt: TGTGCCAGCTCCCACCAGGGGGGTCCTGGAAACACCATATATTTT; CDR3aa: CASSHQGGPGNTIYF; j_gene: TRBJ1-3; abundance: .; d_gene: TRBD1; v_gene: TRBV18
CDR3nt: TGTGCCAGCATCAGCGGGGGGTACGCAACTAATGAAAAACTGTTTTTT; CDR3aa: CASISGGYATNEKLFF; j_gene: TRBJ1-4; abundance: .; d_gene: .; v_gene: TRBV3-1/TRBV3-2
CDR3nt: TGCAGCGTTGGGTCGAGATCGAGGCGCAATGAGCAGTTCTTC; CDR3aa: CSVGSRSRRNEQFF; j_gene: TRBJ2-1; abundance: .; d_gene: .; v_gene: TRBV29-1
CDR3nt: TGTGCCAGCAGCCGTACAGGGAACACTGAAGCTTTCTTT; CDR3aa: CASSRTGNTEAFF; j_gene: TRBJ1-1; abundance: .; d_gene: .; v_gene: TRBV12-3/TRBV12-4
CDR3nt: TGCGCCAGCAGCTTGGCCGGCCAGGCGTGGGAGCAGTACTTC; CDR3aa: CASSLAGQAWEQYF; j_gene: TRBJ2-7; abundance: few; d_gene: .; v_gene: TRBV5-1
CDR3nt: TGCGCCAGCAGCATGAGGGACAGCGGCACCGGGGAGCTGTTTTTT; CDR3aa: CASSMRDSGTGELFF; j_gene: TRBJ2-2; abundance: .; d_gene: TRBD1; v_gene: TRBV5-1
CDR3nt: TGTGCCAGCAGCCCCACAGAGTCTTGCAATCAGCCCCAGCATTTT; CDR3aa: CASSPTESCNQPQHF; j_gene: TRBJ1-5; abundance: .; d_gene: .; v_gene: TRBV14
CDR3nt: TGTGCCAGCAGCTTAGGATCAGGGATAAATCAGCCCCAGCATTTT; CDR3aa: CASSLGSGINQPQHF; j_gene: TRBJ1-5; abundance: .; d_gene: .; v_gene: TRBV7-6
CDR3nt: TGCGCCAGCAGCTTGCAAGGGCCGTACTCTGGAAACACCATATATTTT; CDR3aa: CASSLQGPYSGNTIYF; j_gene: TRBJ1-3; abundance: .; d_gene: .; v_gene: TRBV5-1
CDR3nt: TGTGCCAGCAGTGGGGCATACTATGGCTACACCTTC; CDR3aa: CASSGAYYGYTF; j_gene: TRBJ1-2; abundance: .; d_gene: .; v_gene: TRBV9
CDR3nt: TGTGCCAGCAGCTACAGGACGACAGGAGGAAATTCACCCCTCCACTTT; CDR3aa: CASSYRTTGGNSPLHF; j_gene: TRBJ1-6; abundance: .; d_gene: .; v_gene: TRBV3-1/TRBV3-2
CDR3nt: TGTGCCAGCAGTGAGGCGCTGGGGGATCAGCCCCAGCATTTT; CDR3aa: CASSEALGDQPQHF; j_gene: TRBJ1-5; abundance: .; d_gene: .; v_gene: TRBV2